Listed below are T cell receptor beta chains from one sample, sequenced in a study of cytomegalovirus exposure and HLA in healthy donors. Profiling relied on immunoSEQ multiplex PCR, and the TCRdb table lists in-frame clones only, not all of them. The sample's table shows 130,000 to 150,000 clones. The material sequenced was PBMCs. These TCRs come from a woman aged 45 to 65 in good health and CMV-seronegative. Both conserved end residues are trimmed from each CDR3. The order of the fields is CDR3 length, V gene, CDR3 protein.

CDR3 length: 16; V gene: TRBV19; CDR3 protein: ASSIVGSSRVSSYEQY
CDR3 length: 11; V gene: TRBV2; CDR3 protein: ASKVAGSYEQY
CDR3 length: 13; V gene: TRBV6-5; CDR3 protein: ASSYTRGSGNTIY
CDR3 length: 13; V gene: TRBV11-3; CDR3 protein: ASSLDGGIGDTQY
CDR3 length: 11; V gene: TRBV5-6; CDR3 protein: ASSQDRGREQY
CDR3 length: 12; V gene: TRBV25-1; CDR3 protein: ASSEMLAGETQY
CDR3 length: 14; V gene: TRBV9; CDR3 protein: ASSPRPGIDTGELF
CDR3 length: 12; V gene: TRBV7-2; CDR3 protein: ASSAQQISYEQY
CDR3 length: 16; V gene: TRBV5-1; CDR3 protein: ASSPRQGEGTGANVLT
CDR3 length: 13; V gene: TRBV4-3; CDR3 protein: ASSQRLAETDTQY
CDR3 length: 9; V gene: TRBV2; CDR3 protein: ASSVSHEQY
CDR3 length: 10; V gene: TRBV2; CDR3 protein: ASRQGTHEQF
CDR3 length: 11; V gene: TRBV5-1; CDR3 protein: ASTFYQGNEQF
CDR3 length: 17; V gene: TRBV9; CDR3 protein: ASSVGSWSGEILNQPQH
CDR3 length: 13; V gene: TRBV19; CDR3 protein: ASSPTGRSNTEAF
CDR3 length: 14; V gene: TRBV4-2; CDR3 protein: ASSQDPFGDYNEQF
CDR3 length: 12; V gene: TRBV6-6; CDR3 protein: ASSYITGQETQY
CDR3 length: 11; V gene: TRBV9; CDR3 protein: ASSIGQGGEAF
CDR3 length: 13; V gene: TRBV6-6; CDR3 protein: ASSETVRANTEAF
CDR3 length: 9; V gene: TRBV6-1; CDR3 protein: ASSGDRGAF
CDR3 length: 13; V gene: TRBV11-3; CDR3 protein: ASSLAPGVVGELF
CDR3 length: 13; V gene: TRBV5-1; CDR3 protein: ASRELASDTGELF
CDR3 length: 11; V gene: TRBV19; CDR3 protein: ATLSVGNQPQH
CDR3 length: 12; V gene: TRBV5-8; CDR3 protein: ASSSGEDHQPQH
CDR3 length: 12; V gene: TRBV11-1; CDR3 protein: ASSEGAAKNIQY
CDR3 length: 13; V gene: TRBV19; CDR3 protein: ASSISPGRAYEQY
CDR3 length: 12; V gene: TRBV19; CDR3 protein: ASSTSRANTEAF
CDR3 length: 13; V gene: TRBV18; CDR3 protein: ASSPQTGSSYEQY
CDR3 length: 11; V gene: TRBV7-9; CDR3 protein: ASSRPPDSPLH
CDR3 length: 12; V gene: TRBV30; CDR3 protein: AWQDTSKASPLH
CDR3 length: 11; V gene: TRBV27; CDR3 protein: ASSLTSEDTQY
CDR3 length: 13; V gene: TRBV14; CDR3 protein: ASSQITGANEKLF
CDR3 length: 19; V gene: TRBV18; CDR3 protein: ASSPKPTGTQQIGTNEKLF
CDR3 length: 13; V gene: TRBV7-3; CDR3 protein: ASSLDGQIGSPLH
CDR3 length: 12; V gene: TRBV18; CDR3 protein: ASSPGHSNTEAF
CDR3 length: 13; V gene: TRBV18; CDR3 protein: ASSLRSAGDQPQH
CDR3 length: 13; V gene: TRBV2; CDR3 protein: ASGDRGSANYGYT
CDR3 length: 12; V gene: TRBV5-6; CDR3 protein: ASSLEPRGALGF
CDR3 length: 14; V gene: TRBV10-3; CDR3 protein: AISESGQGPDTEAF
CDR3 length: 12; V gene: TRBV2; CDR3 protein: ASSGGGRADTQY
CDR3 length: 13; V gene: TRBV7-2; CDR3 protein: ASSLVTGKTEKLF
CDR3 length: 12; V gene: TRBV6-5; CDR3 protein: ASSYSGGKETQY
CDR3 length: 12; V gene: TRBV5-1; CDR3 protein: ASTWGQMNTEAF
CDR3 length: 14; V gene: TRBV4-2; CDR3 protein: ASSRPGQGAPGELF
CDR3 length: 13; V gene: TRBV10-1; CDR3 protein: ATPVQLSSRDEQY
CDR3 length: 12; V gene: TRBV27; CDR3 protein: ASSLMASAYEQY
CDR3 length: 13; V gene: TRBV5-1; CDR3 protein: ASSLGQGTLHEQY
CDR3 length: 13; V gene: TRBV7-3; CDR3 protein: ASTEGLNPLYGYT
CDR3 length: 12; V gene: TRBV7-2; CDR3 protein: ASSSTGSSYEQY
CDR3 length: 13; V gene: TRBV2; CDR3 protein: ASSEALQGNQPQH
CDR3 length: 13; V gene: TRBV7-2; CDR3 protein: ASSSAVSSYNEQF
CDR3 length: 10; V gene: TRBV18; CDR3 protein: ASSLYNSPLH
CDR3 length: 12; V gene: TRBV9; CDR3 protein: ASGPTSGTREQY
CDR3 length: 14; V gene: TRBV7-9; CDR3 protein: ASSLGAGGIRNEQF
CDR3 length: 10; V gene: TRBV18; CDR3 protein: ASSPLGGELF
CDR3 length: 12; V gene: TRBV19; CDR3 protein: ASRRQGAYTEAF
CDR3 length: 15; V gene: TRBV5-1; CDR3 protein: ASSLGTSGSGANVLT
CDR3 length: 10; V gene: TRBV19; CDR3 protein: ASSAGAGELF
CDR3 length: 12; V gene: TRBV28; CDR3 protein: ASGRGYSNQPQH
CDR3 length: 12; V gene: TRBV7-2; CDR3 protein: ASVDRQDPYGYT